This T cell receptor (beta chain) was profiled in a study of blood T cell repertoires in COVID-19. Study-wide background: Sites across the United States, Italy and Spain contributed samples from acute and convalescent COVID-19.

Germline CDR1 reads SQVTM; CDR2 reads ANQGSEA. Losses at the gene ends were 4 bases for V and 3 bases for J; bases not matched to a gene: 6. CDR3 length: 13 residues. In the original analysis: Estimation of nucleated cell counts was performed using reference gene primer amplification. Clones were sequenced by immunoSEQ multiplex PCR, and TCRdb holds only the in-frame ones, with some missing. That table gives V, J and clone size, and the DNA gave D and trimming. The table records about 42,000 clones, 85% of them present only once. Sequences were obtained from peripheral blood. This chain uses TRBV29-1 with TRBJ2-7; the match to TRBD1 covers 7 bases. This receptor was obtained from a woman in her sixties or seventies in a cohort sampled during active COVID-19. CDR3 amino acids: CSVAGTDFYEQYF. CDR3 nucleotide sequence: TGCAGCGTTGCTGGGACAGATTTCTACGAGCAGTACTTC.